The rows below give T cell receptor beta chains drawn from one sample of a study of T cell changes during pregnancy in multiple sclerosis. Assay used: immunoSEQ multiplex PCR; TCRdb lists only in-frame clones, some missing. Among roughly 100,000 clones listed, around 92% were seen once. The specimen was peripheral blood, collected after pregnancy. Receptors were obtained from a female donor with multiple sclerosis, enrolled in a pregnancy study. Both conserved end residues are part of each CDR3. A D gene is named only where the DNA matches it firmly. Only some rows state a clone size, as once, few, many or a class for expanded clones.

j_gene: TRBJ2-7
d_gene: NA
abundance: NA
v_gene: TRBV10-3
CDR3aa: CAISESRDEQYF
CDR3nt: TGTGCCATCAGTGAGTCGCGCGACGAGCAGTACTTC

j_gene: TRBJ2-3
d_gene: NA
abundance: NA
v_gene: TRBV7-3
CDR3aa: CASSLTGTGSTDTQYF
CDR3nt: TGTGCCAGCAGCTTGACCGGGACTGGCAGCACAGATACGCAGTATTTT

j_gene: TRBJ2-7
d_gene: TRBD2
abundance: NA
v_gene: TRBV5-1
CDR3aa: CASSSQPPGLAGGNYEQYF
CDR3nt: TGCGCCAGCAGCTCCCAACCACCGGGACTAGCGGGAGGAAACTACGAGCAGTACTTC

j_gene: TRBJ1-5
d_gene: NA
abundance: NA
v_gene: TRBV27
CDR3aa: CASSGRGGRSQPQHF
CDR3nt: TGTGCCAGCAGCGGCCGGGGAGGTCGGAGTCAGCCCCAGCATTTT

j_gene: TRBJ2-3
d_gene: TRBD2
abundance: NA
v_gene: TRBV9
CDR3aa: CASSAGLAWTDTQYF
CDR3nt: TGTGCCAGCAGCGCGGGACTAGCGTGGACAGATACGCAGTATTTT

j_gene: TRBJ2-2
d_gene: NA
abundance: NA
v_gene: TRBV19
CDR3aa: CASSIDLLNTGELFF
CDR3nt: TGTGCCAGTAGTATAGATCTCCTTAACACCGGGGAGCTGTTTTTT

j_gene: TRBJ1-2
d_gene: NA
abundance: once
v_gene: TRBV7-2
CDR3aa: CASSLGSDGYTF
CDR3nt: TGTGCCAGCAGCCTAGGGTCGGATGGCTACACCTTC

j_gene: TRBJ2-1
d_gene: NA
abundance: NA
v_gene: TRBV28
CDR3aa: CASTSPVGHNEQFF
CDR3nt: TGTGCCAGCACCTCCCCTGTGGGCCACAATGAGCAGTTCTTC

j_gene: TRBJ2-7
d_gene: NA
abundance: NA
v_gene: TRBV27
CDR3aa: CASSFMTGISEQYF
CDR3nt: TGTGCCAGCAGTTTCATGACAGGCATCTCCGAGCAGTACTTC

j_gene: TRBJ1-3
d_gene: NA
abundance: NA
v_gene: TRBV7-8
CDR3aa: CASSLVLGGTSGNTIYF
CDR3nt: TGTGCCAGCAGCTTAGTTTTGGGGGGAACCAGTGGAAACACCATATATTTT

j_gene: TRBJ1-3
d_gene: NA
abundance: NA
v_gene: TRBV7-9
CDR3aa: CASSPAQDRTIYF
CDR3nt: TGTGCCAGCAGCCCGGCCCAGGATCGCACCATATATTTT

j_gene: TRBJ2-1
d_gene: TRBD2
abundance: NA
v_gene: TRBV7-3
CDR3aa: CASSLCEREGYNEQFF
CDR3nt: TGTGCCAGCAGCTTATGCGAGCGGGAGGGATACAATGAGCAGTTCTTC

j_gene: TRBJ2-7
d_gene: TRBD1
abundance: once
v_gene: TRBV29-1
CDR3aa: CSVGDRVYEQYF
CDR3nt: TGCAGCGTTGGGGACAGGGTCTACGAGCAGTACTTC

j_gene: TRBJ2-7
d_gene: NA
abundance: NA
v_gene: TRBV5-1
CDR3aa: CASSLVIPGSYEQYF
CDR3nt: TGCGCCAGCAGCTTGGTGATTCCGGGATCCTACGAGCAGTACTTC

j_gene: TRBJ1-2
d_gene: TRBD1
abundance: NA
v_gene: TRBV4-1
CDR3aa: CASSQEEGQTYGYTF
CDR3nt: TGCGCCAGCAGCCAAGAGGAGGGACAGACCTATGGCTACACCTTC

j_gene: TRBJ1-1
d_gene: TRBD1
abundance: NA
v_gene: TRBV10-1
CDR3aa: CASREDRAANTEAFF
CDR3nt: TGCGCCAGCAGAGAAGACAGGGCGGCGAACACTGAAGCTTTCTTT

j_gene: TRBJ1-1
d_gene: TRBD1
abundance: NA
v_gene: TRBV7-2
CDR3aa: CASSSGRQGNTEAFF
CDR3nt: TGTGCCAGCAGCTCCGGCCGACAGGGGAACACTGAAGCTTTCTTT

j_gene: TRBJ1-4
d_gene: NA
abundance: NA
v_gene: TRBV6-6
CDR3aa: CASKENEKLFF
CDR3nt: TGTGCCAGCAAAGAGAATGAAAAACTGTTTTTT

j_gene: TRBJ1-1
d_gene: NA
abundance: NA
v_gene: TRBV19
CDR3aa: CASSWDTVNTEAFF
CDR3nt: TGTGCCAGTAGTTGGGACACGGTGAACACTGAAGCTTTCTTT

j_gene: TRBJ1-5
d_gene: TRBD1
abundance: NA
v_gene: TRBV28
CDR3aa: CASIRDRDVDQPQHF
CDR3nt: TGTGCCAGCATCCGGGACAGGGACGTCGATCAGCCCCAGCATTTT

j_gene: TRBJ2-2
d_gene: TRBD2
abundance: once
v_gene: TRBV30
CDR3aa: CAWSARLAGGRELFF
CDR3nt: TGTGCCTGGAGTGCCCGACTTGCGGGGGGGCGGGAGCTGTTTTTT

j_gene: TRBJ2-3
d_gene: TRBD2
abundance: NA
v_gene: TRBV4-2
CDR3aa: CASSQEPGGSTDTQYF
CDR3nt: TGTGCCAGCAGCCAAGAGCCGGGGGGGAGCACAGATACGCAGTATTTT

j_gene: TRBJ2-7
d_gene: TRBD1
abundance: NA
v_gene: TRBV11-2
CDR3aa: CASSPQGASYEQYF
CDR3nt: TGTGCCAGCAGTCCGCAGGGGGCTTCCTACGAGCAGTACTTC

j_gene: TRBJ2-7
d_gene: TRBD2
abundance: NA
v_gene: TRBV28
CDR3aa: CASRSPGGRKTSLFYEQYF
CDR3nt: TGTGCCAGCAGGTCCCCTGGCGGGAGGAAGACAAGTTTATTCTACGAGCAGTACTTC

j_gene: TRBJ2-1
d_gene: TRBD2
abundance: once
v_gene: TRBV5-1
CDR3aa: CASSWGAGGRTYNEQFF
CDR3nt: TGCGCCAGCAGCTGGGGAGCGGGGGGCCGTACCTACAATGAGCAGTTCTTC

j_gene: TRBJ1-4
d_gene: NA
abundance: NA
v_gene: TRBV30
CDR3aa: CAWSGRSPGEKLFF
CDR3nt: TGTGCCTGGAGTGGGAGGTCCCCCGGGGAAAAACTGTTTTTT

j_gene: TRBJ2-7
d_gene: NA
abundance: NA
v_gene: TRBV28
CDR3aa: CASRKPTGTYEQYF
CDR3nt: TGTGCCAGCAGAAAACCAACAGGGACCTACGAGCAGTACTTC

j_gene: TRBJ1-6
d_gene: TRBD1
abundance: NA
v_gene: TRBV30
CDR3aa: CAWSEDSGQASNSPLHF
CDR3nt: TGTGCCTGGAGTGAGGATTCTGGACAGGCCTCTAATTCACCCCTCCACTTT

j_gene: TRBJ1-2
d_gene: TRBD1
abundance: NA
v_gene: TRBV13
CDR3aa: CASSSTGWGYGYTF
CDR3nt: TGTGCCAGCAGCTCGACAGGGTGGGGGTATGGCTACACCTTC

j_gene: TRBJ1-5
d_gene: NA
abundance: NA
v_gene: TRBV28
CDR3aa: CASSLSEGRVYEPQHF
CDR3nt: TGTGCCAGCAGTTTATCGGAGGGGCGAGTTTATGAGCCCCAGCATTTT

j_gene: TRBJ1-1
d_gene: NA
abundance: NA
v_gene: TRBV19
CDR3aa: CARGGAPEAFF
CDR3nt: TGTGCCAGAGGGGGGGCCCCTGAAGCTTTCTTT

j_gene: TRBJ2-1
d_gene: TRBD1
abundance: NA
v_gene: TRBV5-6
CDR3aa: CASSLGPGGYNEQFF
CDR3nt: TGTGCCAGCAGCTTGGGACCAGGGGGCTACAATGAGCAGTTCTTC

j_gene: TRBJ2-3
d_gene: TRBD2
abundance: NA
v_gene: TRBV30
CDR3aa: CAWSVPSGSADTQYF
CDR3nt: TGTGCCTGGAGTGTACCTAGCGGGAGTGCAGATACGCAGTATTTT

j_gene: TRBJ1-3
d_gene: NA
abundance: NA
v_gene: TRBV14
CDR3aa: CASSQRTYVSGNTIYF
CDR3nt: TGTGCCAGCAGCCAACGGACATACGTCTCTGGAAACACCATATATTTT

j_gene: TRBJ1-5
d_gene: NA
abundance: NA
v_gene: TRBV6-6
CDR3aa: CASTVDGQGRNQPQHF
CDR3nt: TGTGCCAGCACGGTCGATGGACAAGGGCGCAATCAGCCCCAGCATTTT

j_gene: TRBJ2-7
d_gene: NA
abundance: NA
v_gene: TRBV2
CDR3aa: CASREEISYEQYF
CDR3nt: TGTGCCAGCAGGGAGGAGATCTCCTACGAGCAGTACTTC

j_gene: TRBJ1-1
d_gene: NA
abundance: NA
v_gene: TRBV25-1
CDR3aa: CASSVHAGLGTEAFF
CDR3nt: TGTGCCAGCAGTGTTCATGCGGGCCTGGGTACTGAAGCTTTCTTT

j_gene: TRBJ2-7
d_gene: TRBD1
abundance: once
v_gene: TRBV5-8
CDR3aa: CASSSGTGGFLRQYF
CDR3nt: TGTGCCAGCAGCTCCGGGACAGGGGGTTTCCTTAGGCAGTACTTC

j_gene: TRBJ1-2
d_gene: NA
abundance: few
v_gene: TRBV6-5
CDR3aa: CASSSILDSNYGYTF
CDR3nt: TGTGCCAGCAGTTCCATCCTGGACAGCAACTATGGCTACACCTTC

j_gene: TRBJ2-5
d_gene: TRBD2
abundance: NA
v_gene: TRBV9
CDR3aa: CASSVGVAGYQETQYF
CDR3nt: TGTGCCAGCAGCGTAGGGGTAGCGGGGTATCAAGAGACCCAGTACTTC

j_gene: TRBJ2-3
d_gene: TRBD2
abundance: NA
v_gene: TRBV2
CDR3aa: CASRRTSGSADTQYF
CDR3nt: TGTGCCAGCAGGAGGACTAGCGGGAGTGCAGATACGCAGTATTTT

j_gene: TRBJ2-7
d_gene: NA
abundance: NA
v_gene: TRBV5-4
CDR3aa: CASSLAYREKYF
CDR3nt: TGTGCCAGCAGCTTGGCGTATCGGGAGAAGTACTTC

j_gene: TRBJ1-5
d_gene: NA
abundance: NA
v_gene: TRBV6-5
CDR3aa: CASSYSTRSNQPQHF
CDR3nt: TGTGCCAGCAGTTACTCGACGAGGAGCAATCAGCCCCAGCATTTT

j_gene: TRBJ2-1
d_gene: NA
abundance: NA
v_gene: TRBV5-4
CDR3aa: CASSLFTGSIEQFF
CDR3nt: TGTGCCAGCAGCTTGTTTACAGGGTCCATTGAGCAGTTCTTC

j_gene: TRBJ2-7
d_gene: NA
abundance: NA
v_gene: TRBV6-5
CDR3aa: CASSYSRDFSYEQYF
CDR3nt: TGTGCCAGCAGTTACTCGAGGGACTTCTCCTACGAGCAGTACTTC

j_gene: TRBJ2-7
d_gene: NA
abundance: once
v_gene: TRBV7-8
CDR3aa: CASSFRTPGLYEQYF
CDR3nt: TGTGCCAGCTCCTTTAGGACACCGGGCCTCTACGAGCAGTACTTC

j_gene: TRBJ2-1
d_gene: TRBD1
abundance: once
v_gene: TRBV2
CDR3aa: CASSADRGHFNEQFF
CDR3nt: TGTGCCAGCAGCGCGGACAGGGGGCATTTCAATGAGCAGTTCTTC

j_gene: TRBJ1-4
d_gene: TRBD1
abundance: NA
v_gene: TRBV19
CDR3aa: CASSGTANEKLFF
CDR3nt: TGTGCCAGTAGCGGGACAGCTAATGAAAAACTGTTTTTT

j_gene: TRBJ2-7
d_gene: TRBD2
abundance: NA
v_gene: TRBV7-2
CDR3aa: CASSPGTRVEQYF
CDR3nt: TGTGCCAGCAGCCCAGGGACTAGAGTCGAGCAGTACTTC

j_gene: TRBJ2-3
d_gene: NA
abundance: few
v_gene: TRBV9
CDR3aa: CASSLGQIYTDTQYF
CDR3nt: TGTGCCAGCAGCCTAGGACAGATTTACACAGATACGCAGTATTTT

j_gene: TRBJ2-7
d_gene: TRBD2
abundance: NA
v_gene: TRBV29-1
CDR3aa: CSVEGTSGDSYEQYF
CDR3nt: TGCAGCGTTGAAGGGACTAGCGGGGACTCCTACGAGCAGTACTTC

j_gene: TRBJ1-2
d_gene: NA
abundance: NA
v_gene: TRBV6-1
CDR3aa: CASSEAWAVHYGYTF
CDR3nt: TGTGCCAGCAGTGAAGCCTGGGCAGTTCACTATGGCTACACCTTC

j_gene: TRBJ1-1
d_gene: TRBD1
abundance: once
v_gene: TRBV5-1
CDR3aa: CASSWTPPGGTEAFF
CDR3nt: TGCGCCAGCAGCTGGACCCCCCCAGGGGGGACTGAAGCTTTCTTT

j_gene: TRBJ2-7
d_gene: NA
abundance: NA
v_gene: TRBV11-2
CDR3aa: CASSYRVIYEQYF
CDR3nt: TGTGCCAGCAGCTACAGGGTAATCTACGAGCAGTACTTC

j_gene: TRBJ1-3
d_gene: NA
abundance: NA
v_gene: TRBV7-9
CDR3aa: CASSGGAFQGDSGNTIYF
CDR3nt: TGTGCCAGTAGCGGGGGGGCTTTCCAGGGAGACTCTGGAAACACCATATATTTT

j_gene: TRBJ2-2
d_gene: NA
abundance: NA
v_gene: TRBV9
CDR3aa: CASSAGQLNTGELFF
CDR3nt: TGTGCCAGCAGTGCCGGACAGCTTAACACCGGGGAGCTGTTTTTT

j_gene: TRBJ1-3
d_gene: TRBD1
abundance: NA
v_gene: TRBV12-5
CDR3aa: CASGLSDRAFGNTIYF
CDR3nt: TGTGCTAGTGGTTTGTCGGACAGGGCGTTCGGAAACACCATATATTTT

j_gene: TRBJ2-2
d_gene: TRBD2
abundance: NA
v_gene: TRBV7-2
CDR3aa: CASSSQLAVNTGELFF
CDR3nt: TGTGCCAGCAGCTCCCAGCTAGCGGTGAACACCGGGGAGCTGTTTTTT

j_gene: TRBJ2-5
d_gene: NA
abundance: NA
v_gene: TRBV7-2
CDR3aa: CASSLWASQETQYF
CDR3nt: TGTGCCAGCAGCTTATGGGCAAGCCAAGAGACCCAGTACTTC